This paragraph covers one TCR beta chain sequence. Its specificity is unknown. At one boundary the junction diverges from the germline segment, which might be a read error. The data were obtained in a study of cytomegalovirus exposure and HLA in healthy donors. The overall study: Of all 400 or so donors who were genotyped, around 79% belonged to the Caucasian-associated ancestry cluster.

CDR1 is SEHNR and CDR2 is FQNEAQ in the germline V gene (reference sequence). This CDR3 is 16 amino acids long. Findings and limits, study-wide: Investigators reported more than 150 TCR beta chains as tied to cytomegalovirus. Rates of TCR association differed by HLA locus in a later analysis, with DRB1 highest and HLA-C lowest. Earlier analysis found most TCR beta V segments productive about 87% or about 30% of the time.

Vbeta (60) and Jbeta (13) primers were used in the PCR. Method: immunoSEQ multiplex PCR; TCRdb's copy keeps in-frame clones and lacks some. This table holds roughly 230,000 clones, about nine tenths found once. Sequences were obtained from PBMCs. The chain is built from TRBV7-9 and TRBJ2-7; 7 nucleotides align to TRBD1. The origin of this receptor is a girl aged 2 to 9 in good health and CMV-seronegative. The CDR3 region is CSSSLGVGTASYEQYF. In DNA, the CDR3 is TGTTCCAGCAGCTTAGGAGTAGGGACAGCCTCCTACGAGCAGTACTTC.